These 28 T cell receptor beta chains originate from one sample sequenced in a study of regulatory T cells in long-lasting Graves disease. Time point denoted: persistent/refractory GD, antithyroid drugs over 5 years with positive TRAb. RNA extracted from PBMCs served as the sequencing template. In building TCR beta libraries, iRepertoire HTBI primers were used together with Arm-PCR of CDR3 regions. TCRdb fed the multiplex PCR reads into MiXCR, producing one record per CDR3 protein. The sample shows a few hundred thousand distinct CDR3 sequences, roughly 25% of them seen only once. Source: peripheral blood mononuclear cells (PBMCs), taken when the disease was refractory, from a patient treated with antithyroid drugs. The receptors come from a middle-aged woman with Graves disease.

The CDR3, as DNA: TGTGCCAGTAGTATCTTACCGTTAGGGGTTTCCTACAATGAGCAGTTCTTC. It specifies CASSILPLGVSYNEQFF. V is TRBV19 and J is TRBJ2-1; D may be TRBD1 (5 bases). The V end lost 3 bases, the J end lost 1 base, and 16 bases lay between the germline ends. Germline V gene data show CDR1 as LNHDA and CDR2 as SQIVND (reference sequence). The CDR3 consists of 17 residues.

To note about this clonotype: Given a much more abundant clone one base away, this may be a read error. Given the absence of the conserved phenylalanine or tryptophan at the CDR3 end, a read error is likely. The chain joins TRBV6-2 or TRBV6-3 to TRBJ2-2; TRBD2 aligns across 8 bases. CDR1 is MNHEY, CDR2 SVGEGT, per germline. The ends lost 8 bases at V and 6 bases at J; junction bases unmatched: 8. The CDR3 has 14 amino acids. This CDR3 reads CASLLADLSGELFL. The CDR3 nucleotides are TGTGCCAGCCTACTAGCGGATTTGTCCGGGGAGCTGTTTCTT.

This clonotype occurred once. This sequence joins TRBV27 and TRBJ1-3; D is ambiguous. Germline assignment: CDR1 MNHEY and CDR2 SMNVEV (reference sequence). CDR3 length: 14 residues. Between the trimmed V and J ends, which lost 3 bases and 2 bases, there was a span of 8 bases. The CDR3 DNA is TGTGCCAGCAGTTTTAAGCCAACTGGAAACACCATATATTTT. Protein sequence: CASSFKPTGNTIYF.

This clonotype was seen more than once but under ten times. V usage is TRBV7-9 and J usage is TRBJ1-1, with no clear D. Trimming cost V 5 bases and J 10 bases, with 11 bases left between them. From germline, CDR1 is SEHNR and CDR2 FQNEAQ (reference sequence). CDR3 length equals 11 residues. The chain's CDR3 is CASSPIGGAFF. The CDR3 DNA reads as TGTGCCAGCAGCCCTATTGGTGGAGCTTTCTTT.

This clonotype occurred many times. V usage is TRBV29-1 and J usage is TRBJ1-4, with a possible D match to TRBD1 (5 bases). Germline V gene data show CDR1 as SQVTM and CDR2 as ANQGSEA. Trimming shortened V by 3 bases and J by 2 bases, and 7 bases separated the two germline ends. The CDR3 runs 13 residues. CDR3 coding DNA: TGCAGCGTTGAGACAGACACTAATGAAAAACTGTTTTTT. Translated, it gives CSVETDTNEKLFF.

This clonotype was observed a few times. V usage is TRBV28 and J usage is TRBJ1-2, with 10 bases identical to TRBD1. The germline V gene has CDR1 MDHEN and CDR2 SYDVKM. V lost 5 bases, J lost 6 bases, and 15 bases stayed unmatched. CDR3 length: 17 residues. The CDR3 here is CASSRDRGFFVSNGYTF. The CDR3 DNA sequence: TGTGCCAGCAGTCGGGACAGGGGCTTCTTCGTTAGTAATGGCTACACCTTC.

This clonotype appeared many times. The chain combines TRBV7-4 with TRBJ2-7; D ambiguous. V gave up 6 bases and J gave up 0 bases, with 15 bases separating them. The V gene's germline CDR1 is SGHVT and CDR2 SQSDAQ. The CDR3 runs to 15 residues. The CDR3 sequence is CASSPCGSNSYEQYF. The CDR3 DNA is TGTGCCAGCAGTCCCTGCGGATCAAACTCCTACGAGCAGTACTTC. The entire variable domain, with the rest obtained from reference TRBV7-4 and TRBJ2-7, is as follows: GAGVSQSPRYKVAKRGRDVALRCDSISGHVTLYWYRQTLGQGSEVLTYSQSDAQRDKSGRPSGRFSAERPERSVSTLKIQRTEQGDSAVYLCASSPCGSNSYEQYFGPGTRLTVT.

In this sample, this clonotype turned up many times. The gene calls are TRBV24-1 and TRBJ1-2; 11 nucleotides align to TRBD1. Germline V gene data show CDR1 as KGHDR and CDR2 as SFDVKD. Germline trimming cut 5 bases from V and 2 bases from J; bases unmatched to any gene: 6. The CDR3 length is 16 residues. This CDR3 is CATSAPGTGGNYGYTF. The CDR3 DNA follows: TGTGCCACCAGTGCCCCTGGGACAGGGGGGAACTATGGCTACACCTTC.

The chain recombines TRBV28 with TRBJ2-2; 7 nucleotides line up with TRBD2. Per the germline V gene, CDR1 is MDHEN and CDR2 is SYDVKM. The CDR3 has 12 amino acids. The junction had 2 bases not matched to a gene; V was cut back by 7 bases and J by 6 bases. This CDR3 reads CASMGGAGELFF. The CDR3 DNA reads TGTGCCAGCATGGGAGGGGCCGGGGAGCTGTTTTTT.

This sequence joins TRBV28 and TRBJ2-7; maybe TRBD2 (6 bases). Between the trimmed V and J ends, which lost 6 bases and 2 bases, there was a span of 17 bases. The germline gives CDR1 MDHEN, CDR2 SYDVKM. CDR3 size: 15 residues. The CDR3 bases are TGTGCCAGCAGGGGAGTGGCGGGATTCGCCTACGAGCAGTACTTC. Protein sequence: CASRGVAGFAYEQYF.

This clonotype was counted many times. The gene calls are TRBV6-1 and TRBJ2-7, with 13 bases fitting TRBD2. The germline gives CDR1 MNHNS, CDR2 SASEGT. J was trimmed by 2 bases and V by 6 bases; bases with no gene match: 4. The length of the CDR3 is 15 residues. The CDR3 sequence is CASRWGTSGTYEQYF. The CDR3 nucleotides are TGTGCCAGCAGATGGGGGACTAGCGGGACCTACGAGCAGTACTTC.

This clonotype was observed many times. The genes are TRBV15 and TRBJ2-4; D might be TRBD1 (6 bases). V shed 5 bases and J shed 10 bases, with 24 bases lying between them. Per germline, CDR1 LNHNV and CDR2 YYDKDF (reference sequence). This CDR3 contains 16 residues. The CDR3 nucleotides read TGTGCCACCAGCGCTGCAATAGGGACACGGAACGGGATTCAGTACTTC. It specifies CATSAAIGTRNGIQYF.

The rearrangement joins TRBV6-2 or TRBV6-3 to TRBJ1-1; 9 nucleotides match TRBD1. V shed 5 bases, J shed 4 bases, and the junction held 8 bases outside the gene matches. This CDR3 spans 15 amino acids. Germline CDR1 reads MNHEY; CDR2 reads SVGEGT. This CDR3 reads CASSPTGGMGTEAFF. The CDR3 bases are TGTGCCAGCAGTCCGACAGGGGGAATGGGCACTGAAGCTTTCTTT.

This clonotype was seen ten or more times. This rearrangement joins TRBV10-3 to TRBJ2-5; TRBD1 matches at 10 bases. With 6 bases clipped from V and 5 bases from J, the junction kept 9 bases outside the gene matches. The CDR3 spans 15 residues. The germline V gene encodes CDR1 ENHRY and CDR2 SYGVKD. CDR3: CAISDRGRDLETQYF. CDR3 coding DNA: TGTGCCATCAGCGACAGGGGGCGCGATTTGGAGACCCAGTACTTC.

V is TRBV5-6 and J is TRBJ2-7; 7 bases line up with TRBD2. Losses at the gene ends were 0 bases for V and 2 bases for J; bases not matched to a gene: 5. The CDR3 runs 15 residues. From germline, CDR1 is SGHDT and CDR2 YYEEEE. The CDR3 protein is CASSLVPSGPYEQYF. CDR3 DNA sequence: TGTGCCAGCAGCTTGGTACCTAGCGGCCCCTACGAGCAGTACTTC.

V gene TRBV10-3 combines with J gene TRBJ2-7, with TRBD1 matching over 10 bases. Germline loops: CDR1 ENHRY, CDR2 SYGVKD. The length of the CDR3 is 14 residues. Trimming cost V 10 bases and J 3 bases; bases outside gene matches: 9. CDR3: CATGQGGTLYEQYF. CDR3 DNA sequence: TGTGCCACCGGACAGGGGGGTACCCTCTACGAGCAGTACTTC.

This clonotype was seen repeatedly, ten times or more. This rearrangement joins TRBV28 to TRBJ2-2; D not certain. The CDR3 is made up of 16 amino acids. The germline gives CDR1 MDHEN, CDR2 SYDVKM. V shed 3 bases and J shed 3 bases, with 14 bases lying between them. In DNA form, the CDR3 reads TGTGCCAGCAGTTTCCGAAGTTACGGTGACACCGGGGAGCTGTTTTTT. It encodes CASSFRSYGDTGELFF.

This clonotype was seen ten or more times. CDR3 nucleotide sequence: TGTGCCAGCACCCTAACGGGAAACACCATATATTTT. Translation: CASTLTGNTIYF. The chain is built from TRBV12-3 or TRBV12-4 and TRBJ1-3; D gene ambiguous. Trimming removed 7 bases at V and 4 bases at J, with 8 bases between. This CDR3 comprises 12 residues.

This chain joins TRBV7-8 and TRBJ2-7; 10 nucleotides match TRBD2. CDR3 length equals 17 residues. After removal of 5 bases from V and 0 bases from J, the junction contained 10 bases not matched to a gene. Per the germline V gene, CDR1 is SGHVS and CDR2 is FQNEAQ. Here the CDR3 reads CASSPTGTSDSSYEQYF. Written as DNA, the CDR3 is TGTGCCAGCAGCCCTACCGGGACTAGCGATAGCTCCTACGAGCAGTACTTC. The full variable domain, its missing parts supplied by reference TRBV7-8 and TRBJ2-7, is GAGVSQSPRYKVAKRGQDVALRCDPISGHVSLFWYQQALGQGPEFLTYFQNEAQLDKSGLPSDRFFAERPEGSVSTLKIQRTQQEDSAVYLCASSPTGTSDSSYEQYFGPGTRLTVT.

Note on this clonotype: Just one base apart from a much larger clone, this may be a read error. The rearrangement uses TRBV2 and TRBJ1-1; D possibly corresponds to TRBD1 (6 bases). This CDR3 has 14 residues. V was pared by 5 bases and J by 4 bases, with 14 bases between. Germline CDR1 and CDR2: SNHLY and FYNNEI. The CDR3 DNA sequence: TGTGCCAGCAGTTTAGCGGGGGGGGCCACTGAAGCTTTCTTT. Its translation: CASSLAGGATEAFF.

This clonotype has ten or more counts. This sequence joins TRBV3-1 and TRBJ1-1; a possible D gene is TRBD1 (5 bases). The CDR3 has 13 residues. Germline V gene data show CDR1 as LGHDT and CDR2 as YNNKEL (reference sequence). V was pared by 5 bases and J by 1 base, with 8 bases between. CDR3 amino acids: CASSTQENTEAFF. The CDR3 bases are TGTGCCAGCAGCACACAGGAGAACACTGAAGCTTTCTTT.

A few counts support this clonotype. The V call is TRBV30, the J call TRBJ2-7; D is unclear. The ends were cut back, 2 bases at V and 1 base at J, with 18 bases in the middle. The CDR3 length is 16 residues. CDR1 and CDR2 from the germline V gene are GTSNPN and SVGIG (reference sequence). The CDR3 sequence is CAWSPYGRGRSYEQYF. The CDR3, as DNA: TGTGCCTGGAGTCCCTACGGTCGAGGACGGTCCTACGAGCAGTACTTC.

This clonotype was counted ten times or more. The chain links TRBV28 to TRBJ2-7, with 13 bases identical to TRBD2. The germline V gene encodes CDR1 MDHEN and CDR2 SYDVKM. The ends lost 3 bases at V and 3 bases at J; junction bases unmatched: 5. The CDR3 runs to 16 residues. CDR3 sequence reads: CASSFSTSGRIYEQYF. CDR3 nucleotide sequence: TGTGCCAGCAGTTTCTCGACTAGCGGGAGGATCTACGAGCAGTACTTC.

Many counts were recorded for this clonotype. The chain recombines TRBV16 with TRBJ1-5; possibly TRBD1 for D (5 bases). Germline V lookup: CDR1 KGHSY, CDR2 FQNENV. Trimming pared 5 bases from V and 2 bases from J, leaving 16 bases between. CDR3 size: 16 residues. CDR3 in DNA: TGTGCCAGCAGCGGTGCAGGGTATGTGGGCAATCAGCCCCAGCATTTT. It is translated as CASSGAGYVGNQPQHF.

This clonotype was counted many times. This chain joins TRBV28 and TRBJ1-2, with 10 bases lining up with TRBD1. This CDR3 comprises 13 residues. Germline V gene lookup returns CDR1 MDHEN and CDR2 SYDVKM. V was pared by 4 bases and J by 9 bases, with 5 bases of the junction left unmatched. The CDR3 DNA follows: TGTGCCAGCAGTTCCGGGACAGGGGTTCGCTACACCTTC. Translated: CASSSGTGVRYTF.

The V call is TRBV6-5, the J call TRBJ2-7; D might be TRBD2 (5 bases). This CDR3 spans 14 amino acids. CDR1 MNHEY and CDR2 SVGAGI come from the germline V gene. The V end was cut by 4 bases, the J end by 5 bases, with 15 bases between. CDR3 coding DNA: TGTGCCAGCAGTTCCGGACCGGGAAGGGACGAGCAGTACTTC. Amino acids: CASSSGPGRDEQYF.

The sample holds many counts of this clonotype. CDR3 in amino acids: CASSLGDYGETQYF. As DNA, the CDR3 is TGTGCCAGCAGCTTAGGGGACTACGGAGAGACCCAGTACTTC. V gene TRBV7-2 combines with J gene TRBJ2-5, with 7 bases matching TRBD2. Per the germline V gene, CDR1 is SGHTA and CDR2 is FQGNSA. After removal of 1 base from V and 4 bases from J, the junction contained 3 bases not matched to a gene. This CDR3 has 14 amino acids. Full variable domain (remainder filled in from reference TRBV7-2 and TRBJ2-5): GAGVSQSPSNKVTEKGKDVELRCDPISGHTALYWYRQSLGQGLEFLIYFQGNSAPDKSGLPSDRFSAERTGGSVSTLTIQRTQQEDSAVYLCASSLGDYGETQYFGPGTRLLVL.

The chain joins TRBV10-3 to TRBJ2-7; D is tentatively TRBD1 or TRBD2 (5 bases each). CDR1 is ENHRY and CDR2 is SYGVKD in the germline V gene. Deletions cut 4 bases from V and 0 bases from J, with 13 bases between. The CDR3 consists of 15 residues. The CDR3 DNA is TGTGCCATCAGTGCGGGGACGTTGAGCTCCTACGAGCAGTACTTC. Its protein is CAISAGTLSSYEQYF.